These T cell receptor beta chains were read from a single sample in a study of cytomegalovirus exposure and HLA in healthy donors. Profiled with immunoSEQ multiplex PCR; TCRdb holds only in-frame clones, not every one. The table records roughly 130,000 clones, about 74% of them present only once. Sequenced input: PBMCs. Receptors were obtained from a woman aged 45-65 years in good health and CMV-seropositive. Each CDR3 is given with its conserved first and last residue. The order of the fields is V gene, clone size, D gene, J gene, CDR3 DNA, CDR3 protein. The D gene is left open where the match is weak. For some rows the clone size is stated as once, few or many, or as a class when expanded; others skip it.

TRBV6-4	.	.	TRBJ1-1	TGTGCCAGCACTAAAGAGTCCGTATCCACTGAAGCTTTCTTT	CASTKESVSTEAFF
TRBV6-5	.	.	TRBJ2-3	TGTGCCAGCAGGTCTTCTAGCACAGATACGCAGTATTTT	CASRSSSTDTQYF
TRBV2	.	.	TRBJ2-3	TGTGCCAGCAGTGAGTCGAGCGTGTACCGGGGGAGCACAGATACGCAGTATTTT	CASSESSVYRGSTDTQYF
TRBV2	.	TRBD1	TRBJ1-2	TGTGCCAGCCTCAGGGGGATCTATGGCTACCCCTTC	CASLRGIYGYPF
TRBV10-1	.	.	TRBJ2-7	TGCGCCAGCAGTGAGGACAGAGCCTACGAGCAGTACTTC	CASSEDRAYEQYF
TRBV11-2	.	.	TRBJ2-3	TGTGCCAGCAGCTTCCAGGGGCCAGATACGCAGTATTTT	CASSFQGPDTQYF
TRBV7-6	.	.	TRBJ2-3	TGTGCCAGCAGCTTGGCAGGGGCCTCTAGCACAGATACGCAGTATTTT	CASSLAGASSTDTQYF
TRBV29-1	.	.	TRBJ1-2	TGCAGCGTCTTTAGTTTAGGAGGCCAAGCGGGTGGCTACACCTTC	CSVFSLGGQAGGYTF
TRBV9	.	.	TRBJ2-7	TGTGCCAGCAGCGTGGTTGACAGTTCCTACGAGCAGTACTTC	CASSVVDSSYEQYF
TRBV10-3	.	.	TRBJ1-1	TGTGCCATCAGGGGGGGGAAGACTGAAGCTTTCTTT	CAIRGGKTEAFF
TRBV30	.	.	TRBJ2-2	TGTGCCTGGAGTGGCGTGAACACCGGGGAGCTGTTTTTT	CAWSGVNTGELFF
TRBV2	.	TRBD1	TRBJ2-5	TGTGCCAGCAGCGGGGCAGGGGGCGCGAGGCAAGAGACCCAGTACTTC	CASSGAGGARQETQYF
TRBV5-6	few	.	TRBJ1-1	TGTGCCAGCAGCTTGAGGCCGGGGACTGAAGCTTTCTTT	CASSLRPGTEAFF
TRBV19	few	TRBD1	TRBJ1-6	TGTGCCAGCCACCCGGGACAGGGGAATTCACCCCTCCACTTT	CASHPGQGNSPLHF
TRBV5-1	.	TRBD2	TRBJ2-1	TGCGCCAGCGGCCCCGGGGGGGCGGTTTATAATGAGCAGTTCTTC	CASGPGGAVYNEQFF
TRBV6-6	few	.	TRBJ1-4	TGTGCCGTAGCAACTAATGAAAAACTGTTTTTT	CAVATNEKLFF
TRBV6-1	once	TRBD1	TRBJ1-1	TGTGCCAGCAGGACGGACAGGGACGGGACTGAAGCTTTCTTT	CASRTDRDGTEAFF
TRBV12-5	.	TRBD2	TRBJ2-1	TGTGCTAGTGGGGCAAGCGGGGCCTACAATGAGCAGTTCTTC	CASGASGAYNEQFF
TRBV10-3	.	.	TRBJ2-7	TGTGCCATCAGTGGGGCGGGGAGAACCTACGAGCAGTACTTC	CAISGAGRTYEQYF
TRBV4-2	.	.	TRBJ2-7	TGTGCCAGCAGCCAAGACTACAGGGTGGGCTACGAGCAGTACTTC	CASSQDYRVGYEQYF
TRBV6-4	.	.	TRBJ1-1	TGTGCCAGCAGTGAAGTCGGGGGAGGGGCTTTCTTT	CASSEVGGGAFF
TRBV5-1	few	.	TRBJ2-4	TGCGCCAGCAGCTTGATCGGCGGAGTTACTGCCAAAAACATTCAGTACTTC	CASSLIGGVTAKNIQYF
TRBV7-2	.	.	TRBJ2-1	TGTGCCAGCAGCGGTGGGCTCCACAATGAGCAGTTCTTC	CASSGGLHNEQFF
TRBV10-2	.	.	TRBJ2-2	TGCGCCAGCGGCCCCTTGACAGGAGCCGGGGAGCTGTTTTTT	CASGPLTGAGELFF
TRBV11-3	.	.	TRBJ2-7	TGTGCCAGCAGCATAGATACAAGCTCCTACGAGCAGTACTTC	CASSIDTSSYEQYF
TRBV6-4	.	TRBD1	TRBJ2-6	TGTGCCAGCAGTCCAAGTGGACAGGGGTTATCTGGGGCCAACGTCCTGACTTTC	CASSPSGQGLSGANVLTF
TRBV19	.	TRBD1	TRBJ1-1	TGTGCCAGCTCCGACAGGGACACTGAAGCTTTCTTT	CASSDRDTEAFF
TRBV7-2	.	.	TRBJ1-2	TGTGCCAGCAGCTTAGTTTTAACTGGGGAGGACACCTTC	CASSLVLTGEDTF
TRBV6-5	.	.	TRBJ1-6	TGTGCCAGCAGGGCTACAGGCCGGGAGTCACCCCTCCACTTT	CASRATGRESPLHF
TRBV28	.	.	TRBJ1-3	TGTGCCAGCAGTTCCCCGGCTGGGGGGGCTGGAAACACCATATATTTT	CASSSPAGGAGNTIYF
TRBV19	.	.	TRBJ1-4	TGTGCCAGTAGTCAACAGGTTAATGAAAAACTGTTTTTT	CASSQQVNEKLFF
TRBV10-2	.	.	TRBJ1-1	TGCGCCAGAGGGCAGGGCATGAACACTGAAGCTTTCTTT	CARGQGMNTEAFF
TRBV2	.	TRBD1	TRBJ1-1	TGTGCCAGCAGGGAAACAGGGGCCACTGAAGCTTTCTTT	CASRETGATEAFF
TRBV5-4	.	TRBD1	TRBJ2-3	TGTGCCAGCAGCACCACGGGACAGGGGATAGATACGCAGTATTTT	CASSTTGQGIDTQYF
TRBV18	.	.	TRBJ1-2	TGTGCCAGCTCACCATTGGGACAAGGGGGAGACGGCTACACCTTC	CASSPLGQGGDGYTF
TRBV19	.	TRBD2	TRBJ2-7	TGTGCCAGTAGTATACACGGGGGGGCCGAAGCCTACGAGCAGTACTTC	CASSIHGGAEAYEQYF
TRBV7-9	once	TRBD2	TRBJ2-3	TGTGCCAGCAGCCGGACCGGGACTAGGGGCACAGATACGCAGTATTTT	CASSRTGTRGTDTQYF
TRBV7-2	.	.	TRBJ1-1	TGTGCCAGCAGCTTGGCTCCTAGTGGAGCTTTCTTT	CASSLAPSGAFF
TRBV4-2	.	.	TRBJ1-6	TGTGCCAGCAGCAACACCGGGGGAGAGAGGTCACCCCTCCACTTT	CASSNTGGERSPLHF
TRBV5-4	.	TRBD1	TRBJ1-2	TGTGCCAGCAGCGGGGGGGGGACAGGGGTTCCTTATGGCTACACCTTC	CASSGGGTGVPYGYTF
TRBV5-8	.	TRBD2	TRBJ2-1	TGTGCCAGCAGCTTGGGACTAGCTGGTGAGCAGTTCTTC	CASSLGLAGEQFF
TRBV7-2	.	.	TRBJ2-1	TGTGCCAGCAGCCAGGGGTTGGGTAGCGATGAGCAGTTCTTC	CASSQGLGSDEQFF
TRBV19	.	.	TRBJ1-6	TGTGCCAGTAGTATGGAGGGGCCCCTCCACTTT	CASSMEGPLHF
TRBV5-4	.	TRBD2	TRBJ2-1	TGTGCCAGCAGCCCCACCGCCATAGCGGGGGGGGACAATGAGCAGTTCTTC	CASSPTAIAGGDNEQFF
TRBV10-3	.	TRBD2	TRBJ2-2	TGTGCCATCAGTGAGTCGAGCGGGGGCGGCGGGGAGCTGTTTTTT	CAISESSGGGGELFF